The 27 T cell receptor beta chains below were found in one sample sequenced in a study of chemoradiotherapy in HPV16-positive cancers. Some clones are missing from TCRdb's copy, which holds only in-frame ones; the method was immunoSEQ multiplex PCR. The sample consists of roughly 16,000 clones, more than 85% of them appearing once. Sequencing used blood, obtained from a patient who underwent chemoradiotherapy. These receptors all stem from a human donor with HPV-associated anogenital cancer.

The chain couples TRBV18 to TRBJ2-2; 7 bases agree with TRBD1. The CDR3 consists of 14 residues. The J segment lost 3 bases and the V segment lost 3 bases, leaving 1 base of the junction unmatched. The germline V gene encodes CDR1 KGHSH and CDR2 LQKENI. Here the CDR3 reads CASSPTGDTGELFF. DNA of the CDR3: TGTGCCAGCTCACCTACAGGGGACACCGGGGAGCTGTTTTTT.

The chain links TRBV9 to TRBJ1-1; 10 bases map to TRBD1. The CDR3 consists of 17 residues. V lost 0 bases, J lost 1 base, and 6 bases stayed unmatched. Germline V gene sequence: CDR1 SGDLS, CDR2 YYNGEE. Here the CDR3 reads CASSVAGTGVENTEAFF. CDR3 nucleotide sequence: TGTGCCAGCAGCGTAGCTGGGACAGGGGTGGAGAACACTGAAGCTTTCTTT. Full variable domain (remainder filled in from reference TRBV9 and TRBJ1-1): DSGVTQTPKHLITATGQRVTLRCSPRSGDLSVYWYQQSLDQGLQFLIQYYNGEERAKGNILERFSAQQFPDLHSELNLSSLELGDSALYFCASSVAGTGVENTEAFFGQGTRLTVV.

This chain links TRBV7-2 with TRBJ1-5, with TRBD1 matching 8 bases. V shed 1 base and J 0 bases; nucleotides not matched to a gene: 5. The CDR3 sequence is 17 residues long. Germline V gene sequence: CDR1 SGHTA, CDR2 FQGNSA. The CDR3 reads CASSLGGQGGSNQPQHF. CDR3 nucleotides: TGTGCCAGCAGCTTAGGCGGACAGGGAGGTAGCAATCAGCCCCAGCATTTT. Full variable domain (outside the CDR3, taken from reference TRBV7-2 and TRBJ1-5): GAGVSQSPSNKVTEKGKDVELRCDPISGHTALYWYRQSLGQGLEFLIYFQGNSAPDKSGLPSDRFSAERTGGSVSTLTIQRTQQEDSAVYLCASSLGGQGGSNQPQHFGDGTRLSIL.

The rearrangement joins TRBV2 to TRBJ1-4; D may be TRBD1 (6 bases). The V gene lost 6 bases and the J gene lost 0 bases, with 14 bases spanning the gap. This CDR3 has 16 amino acids. From germline, CDR1 is SNHLY and CDR2 FYNNEI. Here the CDR3 DNA reads TGTGCCAGCAGCTTGGGGGGCAGAACAACTAATGAAAAACTGTTTTTT. Translating it yields CASSLGGRTTNEKLFF. Full variable domain (missing parts from reference TRBV2 and TRBJ1-4): EPEVTQTPSHQVTQMGQEVILRCVPISNHLYFYWYRQILGQKVEFLVSFYNNEISEKSEIFDDQFSVERPDGSNFTLKIRSTKLEDSAMYFCASSLGGRTTNEKLFFGSGTQLSVL.

The CDR3 region is CASSLSSRWAFF. DNA of the CDR3: TGTGCCAGCAGCTTGAGTTCCCGGTGGGCTTTCTTT. V and J are TRBV5-6 and TRBJ1-1; the D is unclear. In germline, CDR1 is SGHDT, CDR2 YYEEEE. V lost 1 base, J lost 11 bases, and 12 bases lay in between. CDR3 length: 12 amino acids.

The V gene is TRBV6-6, the J gene TRBJ2-7; TRBD2 might be the D (6 bases). The germline V gene has CDR1 MNHNY and CDR2 SVGAGI (reference sequence). Trimming left V 4 bases short and J 6 bases short, with 16 bases between. The CDR3 has 14 residues. The DNA for the CDR3 is TGTGCCAGCAGTTTCCAGCCCGGGAGTGGCGAGCAGTACGTC. It translates to CASSFQPGSGEQYV.

V and J are TRBV6-1 and TRBJ2-7; 9 positions agree with TRBD1. V trimming: 2 bases; J trimming: 1 base; junction bases outside the gene matches: 3. CDR1 MNHNS and CDR2 SASEGT come from the germline V gene. CDR3 length: 15 amino acids. CDR3 nucleotide sequence: TGTGCCAGCAGTGAAATGGGACAGGGATCCTACGAGCAGTACTTC. Translating it yields CASSEMGQGSYEQYF.

The chain carries TRBV6-4 and TRBJ2-1; D is unresolved. V lost 0 bases, J lost 8 bases, and 8 bases lay in between. This CDR3 is 13 amino acids long. The germline V gene encodes CDR1 MRHNA and CDR2 SNTAGT. For the CDR3, the DNA is TGTGCCAGCAGTGACTCCGGGTACCATGAGCAGTTCTTC. Translated, it gives CASSDSGYHEQFF.

The J gene is TRBJ1-4, the V gene TRBV5-1, with D possibly matching TRBD1 (5 bases). CDR3 length: 14 residues. Trimming took off 0 bases at V and 8 bases at J, with 11 bases between the two ends. CDR1 SGHRS and CDR2 YFSETQ come from the germline V gene. The CDR3 bases are TGCGCCAGCAGCTTGGCGGGGGGGGAGGAAAAACTGTTTTTT. Protein product: CASSLAGGEEKLFF.

V gene TRBV6-5 combines with J gene TRBJ1-1; unclear D gene. The CDR3 spans 13 residues. The V end lost 0 bases, the J end lost 8 bases, and 10 bases lay between the germline ends. Germline CDR1 reads MNHEY; CDR2 reads SVGAGI. CDR3 bases: TGTGCCAGCAGTTACTCCTCGGTGGGAGAAGCTTTCTTT. Protein: CASSYSSVGEAFF.

CDR3 DNA: TGTGCCAGCTCACCAAGGCTGGAGGGCATAGACACTGAAGCTTTCTTT. This gives the protein CASSPRLEGIDTEAFF. This chain connects TRBV18 to TRBJ1-1; D gene unclear. CDR3 size: 16 residues. V shed 2 bases and J shed 3 bases, with 16 bases lying between them. Germline-derived CDR1 and CDR2 are KGHSH and LQKENI. Looking up the rest from reference TRBV18 and TRBJ1-1 gives the full variable domain: NAGVMQNPRHLVRRRGQEARLRCSPMKGHSHVYWYRQLPEEGLKFMVYLQKENIIDESGMPKERFSAEFPKEGPSILRIQQVVRGDSAAYFCASSPRLEGIDTEAFFGQGTRLTVV.

The J gene is TRBJ1-2, the V gene TRBV7-9, with 7 bases lining up with TRBD1. The CDR3 consists of 15 residues. Germline V lookup: CDR1 SEHNR, CDR2 FQNEAQ (reference sequence). With 1 base clipped from V and 2 bases from J, the junction kept 4 bases outside the gene matches. The CDR3 sequence is CASSLGGTVNYGYTF. CDR3 bases: TGTGCCAGCAGCTTAGGGGGGACAGTCAACTATGGCTACACCTTC.

The chain combines TRBV5-1 with TRBJ2-1; a weak D match, TRBD2 (5 bases). The CDR3 covers 13 residues. Germline V lookup: CDR1 SGHRS, CDR2 YFSETQ. V lost 0 bases to trimming and J lost 8 bases, with 9 bases between them. The CDR3 bases are TGCGCCAGCAGCTTGGATGTGGACTATGAGCAGTTCTTC. It yields the protein CASSLDVDYEQFF.

The sample holds one count of this clone. The chain recombines TRBV29-1 with TRBJ2-3, with a weak D call TRBD1 (5 bases). Germline V gives CDR1 SQVTM, CDR2 ANQGSEA. The CDR3 is made up of 13 amino acids. Trimming stripped 7 bases from V and 4 bases from J, with 15 bases between. The CDR3 DNA reads as TGCAGCGGGACCGACAGATTCGCAGATACGCAGTATTTT. This gives the protein CSGTDRFADTQYF.

The genes are TRBV7-9 and TRBJ2-7; D is possibly TRBD2 (6 bases). V was clipped by 5 bases and J by 4 bases, with 15 bases between them. Per germline, CDR1 SEHNR and CDR2 FQNEAQ (reference sequence). CDR3 size: 14 residues. The CDR3 reads CASSKSGTVYEQYV. CDR3 bases: TGTGCCAGCAGCAAATCCGGGACTGTGTACGAGCAGTACGTC.

The rearrangement uses TRBV30 and TRBJ1-5; 9 nucleotides match TRBD1. The CDR3 runs to 16 residues. Per germline, CDR1 GTSNPN and CDR2 SVGIG (reference sequence). The V gene end was trimmed by 1 base and the J gene end by 1 base; junction bases not matched to a gene: 5. This CDR3 reads CAWSGKGQGSNQPQHF. CDR3 DNA sequence: TGTGCCTGGAGTGGAAAAGGACAGGGGAGCAATCAGCCCCAGCATTTT.

The count of this clone is one. This rearrangement joins TRBV9 to TRBJ2-3; TRBD2 matches at 9 bases. The V and J ends lost 3 bases and 3 bases, in that order; junction bases with no gene match: 5. CDR1 is SGDLS and CDR2 is YYNGEE in the germline V gene. The CDR3 covers 15 residues. In DNA, the CDR3 is TGTGCCAGCAGCGCCGGCGGGGGGGCTACAGATACGCAGTATTTT. Residues: CASSAGGGATDTQYF.

CDR3 sequence: CASSPGQGANTIYF. The CDR3 DNA reads TGTGCCAGCTCACCCGGACAGGGAGCGAACACCATATATTTT. This chain joins TRBV18 and TRBJ1-3; TRBD1 agrees at 8 bases. Germline V gene sequence: CDR1 KGHSH, CDR2 LQKENI. The junction had 5 bases not matched to a gene; V was cut back by 3 bases and J by 7 bases. The CDR3 consists of 14 residues.

The chain carries TRBV10-3 and TRBJ2-1; TRBD2 is a possible D gene (7 bases). The V and J ends lost 2 bases and 5 bases respectively, with 13 bases between them. CDR1 and CDR2 (germline): ENHRY, SYGVKD. The length of the CDR3 is 15 residues. DNA of the CDR3: TGTGCCATCAGTGAGCGGGGGGCCATCAACAATGAGCAGTTCTTC. The encoded protein is CAISERGAINNEQFF.

V usage is TRBV11-3 and J usage is TRBJ2-1; D unclear. Germline CDR1 is SGHNT and CDR2 is YENEEA. Trimming took 1 base from V and 7 from J, leaving 8 bases between them. CDR3 length: 13 amino acids. This CDR3 is CASSLGWTNEQFF. CDR3 nucleotides: TGTGCCAGCAGCTTAGGATGGACGAATGAGCAGTTCTTC.

As regards this clone: An end of the junction differs from the germline gene, which may be a read error. V is TRBV9 and J is TRBJ1-3; the D gene is possibly TRBD1 (6 bases). The CDR3 length is 16 residues. The germline gives CDR1 SGDLS, CDR2 YYNGEE. CDR3 in DNA: TGTGCCAGCACCGTAGGGGGTGTGGGCTCTGGAAACACCATATATTTT. Translating it yields CASTVGGVGSGNTIYF.

This clone was counted a single time. The chain couples TRBV9 to TRBJ1-3; D ambiguous. The germline gives CDR1 SGDLS, CDR2 YYNGEE. Trimming cost V 0 bases and J 4 bases, with 11 bases left between them. The CDR3 sequence is 15 residues long. CDR3 in amino acids: CASSVGELGGNTIYF. The CDR3 bases are TGTGCCAGCAGCGTAGGGGAGCTTGGGGGAAACACCATATATTTT.

The gene calls are TRBV6-6 and TRBJ1-1, with 7 bases identical to TRBD1. From germline, CDR1 is MNHNY and CDR2 SVGAGI (reference sequence). CDR3 length: 15 amino acids. Losses at the gene ends were 2 bases for V and 7 bases for J; bases not matched to a gene: 10. The CDR3 bases are TGTGCCAGCAGTTACACACAGGGGAAATCTGGTGAAGCTTTCTTT. It specifies CASSYTQGKSGEAFF.

Written as DNA, the CDR3 is TGTGCCAGCAGCCCCCAGATCACCGGGGAGCTGTTTTTT. Translated: CASSPQITGELFF. V usage is TRBV14 and J usage is TRBJ2-2; no firm D call. The CDR3 loop spans 13 amino acids. The V gene's germline CDR1 is SGHDN and CDR2 FVKESK. V dropped 4 bases and J dropped 4 bases, with 7 bases sitting between them.

The chain uses TRBV5-1 and TRBJ2-3, with D perhaps TRBD1 or TRBD2 (5 bases each). The CDR3 is made up of 15 amino acids. The germline V gene encodes CDR1 SGHRS and CDR2 YFSETQ. The V gene lost 4 bases and the J gene lost 2 bases, with 14 bases spanning the gap. CDR3 sequence (DNA): TGCGCCAGCAGCCCTGGGACGGTGAACACAGATACGCAGTATTTT. This encodes CASSPGTVNTDTQYF.

This chain links TRBV18 with TRBJ1-1; the match to TRBD1 covers 8 bases. The CDR3 contains 14 residues. J lost 1 base, V lost 4 bases, and 2 bases had no gene match. From germline, CDR1 is KGHSH and CDR2 LQKENI. In DNA, the CDR3 is TGTGCCAGCTCACTGGGACAGGCGAACACTGAAGCTTTCTTT. Amino acid sequence: CASSLGQANTEAFF.

The chain combines TRBV7-9 with TRBJ1-2, with D maybe TRBD1 (5 bases). In germline, CDR1 is SEHNR, CDR2 FQNEAQ (reference sequence). This CDR3 has 16 amino acids. Trimming cost V 2 bases and J 4 bases, with 17 bases left between them. The CDR3 here is CASSLKSGQGAYGYTF. In DNA, the CDR3 is TGTGCCAGCAGCTTAAAATCCGGGCAGGGAGCCTATGGCTACACCTTC.